This is a list of T cell receptor beta chains from one sample in a study of T cells in Graves' hyperthyroidism and ophthalmopathy. TCRdb analysed the multiplex PCR reads with MiXCR anew, one entry per CDR3 protein. The data contain approximately 630,000 distinct CDR3 sequences, about 16% of them singletons. Sequencing was performed on blood. The source is a woman in her 30s with Graves' hyperthyroidism. Both conserved end residues are part of each CDR3. Fields, in order: CDR3 DNA, CDR3 protein, J gene, V gene, D gene, clone size. A D gene is named only where the DNA matches it firmly. Not every row has a clone size; where given, it reads once, few, many or a size class.

CDR3nt: TGTGCCAGCAGTTACAGGGGGAACTGGAGAGGAAGCAATCAGCCCCAGCATTTT
CDR3aa: CASSYRGNWRGSNQPQHF
j_gene: TRBJ1-5
v_gene: TRBV6-2/TRBV6-3
d_gene: NA
abundance: NA

CDR3nt: TGTGCCAGCAGCTTGCTTTCCGGGGGCAGGAACACTGAAGCTTTCTTT
CDR3aa: CASSLLSGGRNTEAFF
j_gene: TRBJ1-1
v_gene: TRBV5-8
d_gene: NA
abundance: few

CDR3nt: TGTGCCAGCAGTAAGCGCGGGGTAATCACTGAAGCTTTCTTT
CDR3aa: CASSKRGVITEAFF
j_gene: TRBJ1-1
v_gene: TRBV12-3/TRBV12-4
d_gene: NA
abundance: many

CDR3nt: TGTGCCAGCAGCGACGGGACAGCCAATCAGCCCCAGCATTTT
CDR3aa: CASSDGTANQPQHF
j_gene: TRBJ1-5
v_gene: TRBV2
d_gene: TRBD1
abundance: many

CDR3nt: TGCGCCAGCAGCTTGGGGGGACAAGGCACTGAAGCTTTCTTT
CDR3aa: CASSLGGQGTEAFF
j_gene: TRBJ1-1
v_gene: TRBV5-1
d_gene: NA
abundance: many

CDR3nt: TGCAGTGCTGAGGGGCGCGGTCTTGAGCAGTTCTTC
CDR3aa: CSAEGRGLEQFF
j_gene: TRBJ2-1
v_gene: TRBV20-1
d_gene: NA
abundance: many

CDR3nt: TGTGCCAGCAGCGTAGAGCCCACAGATACGCAGTATTTT
CDR3aa: CASSVEPTDTQYF
j_gene: TRBJ2-3
v_gene: TRBV9
d_gene: NA
abundance: many

CDR3nt: TGTGCCAGCAGCTTAGTTGCAGGGATGAGAGGAGAGACCCAGTACTTC
CDR3aa: CASSLVAGMRGETQYF
j_gene: TRBJ2-5
v_gene: TRBV11-2
d_gene: NA
abundance: many

CDR3nt: TGTGCCAGTAGTATGGACCGGACAGGGAGGGAGGGCTACACCTTC
CDR3aa: CASSMDRTGREGYTF
j_gene: TRBJ1-2
v_gene: TRBV19
d_gene: TRBD1
abundance: few

CDR3nt: TGTGCCAGCAGTTACGCCGGACAGGGGCTGTACGAGCAGTACTTC
CDR3aa: CASSYAGQGLYEQYF
j_gene: TRBJ2-7
v_gene: TRBV6-5
d_gene: TRBD1
abundance: NA

CDR3nt: TGTGCCAGTAACCGATTATCGGCGGGGAACACTGAAGCTTTCTTT
CDR3aa: CASNRLSAGNTEAFF
j_gene: TRBJ1-1
v_gene: TRBV19
d_gene: NA
abundance: few

CDR3nt: TGTGCCAGCAGTCGTGACAGGGTGTTGGAGACCCAGTACTTC
CDR3aa: CASSRDRVLETQYF
j_gene: TRBJ2-5
v_gene: TRBV6-1
d_gene: TRBD1
abundance: NA

CDR3nt: TGTGCTAGTGGTTTGGTTAGGCGAGGGATTTACACATCCTCCTCCTACAATGAGCAGTTCTTC
CDR3aa: CASGLVRRGIYTSSSYNEQFF
j_gene: TRBJ2-1
v_gene: TRBV12-5
d_gene: NA
abundance: NA

CDR3nt: TGTGCCAGCAGTTACGACCAGTACGAGCAGTACTTC
CDR3aa: CASSYDQYEQYF
j_gene: TRBJ2-7
v_gene: TRBV6-6
d_gene: NA
abundance: few

CDR3nt: TGTGCCAGCTCAGAAACAGGGAGGAGGAATGAGCAGTTCTTC
CDR3aa: CASSETGRRNEQFF
j_gene: TRBJ2-1
v_gene: TRBV18
d_gene: NA
abundance: NA

CDR3nt: TGTGCCAGCAGCTTAGCCGAGGGTTCACCCCTCCACTTT
CDR3aa: CASSLAEGSPLHF
j_gene: TRBJ1-6
v_gene: TRBV11-2
d_gene: NA
abundance: many

CDR3nt: TGTGCCAGCAGCTTACGTCAGCGGGTGAATGAGCAGTTCTTC
CDR3aa: CASSLRQRVNEQFF
j_gene: TRBJ2-1
v_gene: TRBV13
d_gene: NA
abundance: NA

CDR3nt: TGTGCCAGCAGCCTACAGTCAGATACGCAGTATTTT
CDR3aa: CASSLQSDTQYF
j_gene: TRBJ2-3
v_gene: TRBV9
d_gene: NA
abundance: NA

CDR3nt: TGTGCCAGCAGGGACAGCCCCAATGAGCAGTTCTTC
CDR3aa: CASRDSPNEQFF
j_gene: TRBJ2-1
v_gene: TRBV28
d_gene: NA
abundance: many

CDR3nt: TGTGCCAGCAGCCAAGAGGGGGAAGTGAGATCCGAAAAACTGTTTTTT
CDR3aa: CASSQEGEVRSEKLFF
j_gene: TRBJ1-4
v_gene: TRBV11-2
d_gene: NA
abundance: once